This TCR beta chain derives from a study of cytomegalovirus exposure and HLA in healthy donors. CDR3 length: 19 residues. V gave up 2 bases and J gave up 2 bases; unmatched junction bases: 14. The germline V gene encodes CDR1 SGHRS and CDR2 YFSETQ. This PCR relied on a set of 60 Vbeta primers and 13 Jbeta primers. This table comes from immunoSEQ multiplex PCR, and its TCRdb copy is limited to in-frame clones, with some not included. The sample holds approximately 50,000 clones. The clonotype originates from a female donor in good health and CMV-seronegative. The sequencing input was PBMCs. The gene calls are TRBV5-1 and TRBJ2-7; TRBD1 matches 12 bases. CDR3 sequence (DNA): TGCGCCAGCAGCTTTGGGACAGGGGGCGACTTTTCCACTGCCTACGAGCAGTACTTC. The encoded protein is CASSFGTGGDFSTAYEQYF.